This T cell receptor (beta chain) was sequenced in a study of long-term antiretroviral therapy in people with HIV. A v3.0 immunoSEQ assay was performed at survey level. The repertoire was sequenced with immunoSEQ multiplex PCR; TCRdb's copy has only in-frame clones and lacks some. This sample has about 24,000 clones; more than 75% occur once, and the top ten carry under 9.5%. This clone was seen a handful of times. DNA was extracted from approximately 0.95-9.8 million thawed cryopreserved PBMC. The CDR3 is made up of 16 amino acids. CDR1 and CDR2 from the germline V gene are LNHDA and SQIVND (reference sequence). V shed 5 bases and J 7 bases; nucleotides not matched to a gene: 8.

The sequence came from a woman aged 25-40 years with HIV. This chain joins TRBV19 and TRBJ1-6; 10 nucleotides match TRBD1. Sample: unsorted PBMCs, taken 1.8 years before starting antiretroviral therapy. The CDR3 protein is CASSPGQGRNNSPLHF. CDR3 DNA sequence: TGTGCCAGTAGTCCGGGACAGGGGCGTAACAATTCACCCCTCCACTTT. Filled out from reference TRBV19 and TRBJ1-6, the complete variable domain reads DGGITQSPKYLFRKEGQNVTLSCEQNLNHDAMYWYRQDPGQGLRLIYYSQIVNDFQKGDIAEGYSVSREKKESFPLTVTSAQKNPTAFYLCASSPGQGRNNSPLHFGNGTRLTVT.